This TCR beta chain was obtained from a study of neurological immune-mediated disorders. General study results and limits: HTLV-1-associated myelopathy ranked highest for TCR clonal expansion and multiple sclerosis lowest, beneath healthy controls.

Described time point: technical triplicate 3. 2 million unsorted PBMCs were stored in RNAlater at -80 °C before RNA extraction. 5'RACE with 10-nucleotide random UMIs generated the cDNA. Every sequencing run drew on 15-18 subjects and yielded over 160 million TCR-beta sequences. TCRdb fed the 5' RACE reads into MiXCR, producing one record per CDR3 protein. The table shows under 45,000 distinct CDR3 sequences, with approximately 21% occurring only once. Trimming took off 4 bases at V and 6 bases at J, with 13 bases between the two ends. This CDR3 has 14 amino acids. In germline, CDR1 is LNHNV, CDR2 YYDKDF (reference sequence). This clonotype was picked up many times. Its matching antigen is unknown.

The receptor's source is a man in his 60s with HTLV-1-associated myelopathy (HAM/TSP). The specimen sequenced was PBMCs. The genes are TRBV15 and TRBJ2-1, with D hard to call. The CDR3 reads CATSTWSLTNEQFF. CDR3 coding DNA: TGTGCCACCAGCACCTGGTCGCTGACCAATGAGCAGTTCTTC.